This T cell receptor (beta chain) was found in a study of blood T cells in healthy people across ages. It was with a sample-barcoded 5' primer and a J-beta primer mix that a second PCR of about 7 to 12 cycles was run. TCRdb ran MiXCR on the 5' RACE reads and lists one entry per CDR3 protein. Among about 1.8 million distinct CDR3 sequences, 49% were seen once, and the ten largest hold less than 2.5%. Worth noting for this clonotype: The antigen is unknown.

Study-level results: Across the age range, TCR beta diversity per million T cells fell in a roughly linear way.

This clonotype was obtained from a middle-aged woman in good health. Sequenced material: blood.

The CDR3 sequence: CASSWTGTTEAFF. CDR3 DNA sequence: TGTGCCAGCAGTTGGACAGGGACGACTGAAGCTTTCTTT. The rearrangement links TRBV12-3 or TRBV12-4 to TRBJ1-1; TRBD1 aligns across 8 bases. The junction had 3 bases not matched to a gene; V was cut back by 4 bases and J by 5 bases. This CDR3 spans 13 amino acids.